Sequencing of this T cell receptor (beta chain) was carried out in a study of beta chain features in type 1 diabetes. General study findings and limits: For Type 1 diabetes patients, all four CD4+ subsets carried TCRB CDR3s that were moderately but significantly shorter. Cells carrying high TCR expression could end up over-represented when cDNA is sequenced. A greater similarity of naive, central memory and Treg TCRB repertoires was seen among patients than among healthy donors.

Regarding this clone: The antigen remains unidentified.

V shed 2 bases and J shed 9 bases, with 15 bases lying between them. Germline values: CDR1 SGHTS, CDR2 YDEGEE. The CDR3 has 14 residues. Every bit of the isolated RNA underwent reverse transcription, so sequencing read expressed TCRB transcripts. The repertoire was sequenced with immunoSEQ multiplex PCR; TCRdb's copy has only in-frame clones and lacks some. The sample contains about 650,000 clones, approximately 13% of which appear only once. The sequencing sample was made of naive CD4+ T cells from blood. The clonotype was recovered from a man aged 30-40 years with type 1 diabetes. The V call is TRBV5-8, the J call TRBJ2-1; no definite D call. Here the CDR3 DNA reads TGTGCCAGCAGCTTTGTCCACGAAGGTGCTGAGCAGTTCTTC. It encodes CASSFVHEGAEQFF.